Below, 13 T cell receptor beta chains from the same sample are listed, as sequenced in a study of shared clonotypes between healthy human individuals. Repertoires were generated with immunoSEQ multiplex PCR, while TCRdb's copy carries only in-frame clones and drops some. Of a few million clones listed, nearly 97% were seen once; the top ten hold over 0.1%. Sequencing was performed on naive CD4+ T cells sorted from blood. Subset meaning: CD45RA+ positively selected. Receptor source: a man aged 18 to 29 in good health.

This chain links TRBV7-2 with TRBJ2-7; 11 bases agree with TRBD2. V shed 4 bases and J 2 bases; nucleotides not matched to a gene: 7. The CDR3 is 16 residues long. Per the germline V gene, CDR1 is SGHTA and CDR2 is FQGNSA. CDR3 in amino acids: CASSSFLAGGTYEQYF. In nucleotides, the CDR3 is TGTGCCAGCAGCTCGTTTCTAGCGGGAGGTACCTACGAGCAGTACTTC.

The chain couples TRBV28 to TRBJ2-1; 9 bases match TRBD2. Germline-derived CDR1 and CDR2 are MDHEN and SYDVKM. The CDR3 is 16 amino acids. V was clipped by 6 bases and J by 2 bases; unmatched bases: 8. CDR3 sequence reads: CASSAGGPSTYNEQFF. The CDR3, as DNA: TGTGCCAGCAGCGCGGGGGGGCCTTCCACCTACAATGAGCAGTTCTTC.

The V call is TRBV21-1, the J call TRBJ2-5; the table's D call of TRBD1 was not tested on the DNA. TRBV21-1 corresponds to a pseudogene. The CDR3 spans 21 residues. CDR3 sequence: CASSPRDRGPLFMGDYGTQYF. The CDR3 DNA reads TGTGCCAGCAGCCCCCGGGACAGGGGCCCCTTATTCATGGGCGATTATGGAACCCAGTACTTC.

As concerns this clone: This sample also contains other DNA sequences that code for the same CDR3. The rearrangement joins TRBV27 to TRBJ1-6; TRBD1 matches 10 bases. V trimming: 5 bases; J trimming: 6 bases; junction bases outside the gene matches: 4. The length of the CDR3 is 15 residues. CDR1 is MNHEY, CDR2 SMNVEV, per germline (reference sequence). CDR3: CASSRGTGVNSPLHF. CDR3 sequence (DNA): TGTGCCAGCAGTAGAGGGACAGGGGTTAATTCACCCCTCCACTTT.

The chain links TRBV7-2 to TRBJ2-7; D is uncertain. The V end lost 0 bases, the J end lost 0 bases, and 9 bases lay between the germline ends. CDR3 length: 15 residues. CDR1 and CDR2 from the germline V gene are SGHTA and FQGNSA. The CDR3 bases are TGTGCCAGCAGCTTAGCGGTCAGGAGCTCCTACGAGCAGTACTTC. It translates to CASSLAVRSSYEQYF.

The chain joins TRBV30 to TRBJ1-2, with D possibly matching TRBD1 (5 bases). CDR1 is GTSNPN and CDR2 is SVGIG in the germline V gene (reference sequence). The CDR3 length is 15 residues. The V gene lost 3 bases and the J gene lost 7 bases, with 21 bases spanning the gap. CDR3 region: CAWRVRDLASGGYTF. In nucleotides, the CDR3 is TGTGCCTGGAGAGTCCGGGACCTGGCTAGCGGTGGCTACACCTTC. Using reference TRBV30 and TRBJ1-2 for the parts outside the CDR3, the full variable domain is SQTIHQWPATLVQPVGSPLSLECTVEGTSNPNLYWYRQAAGRGLQLLFYSVGIGQISSEVPQNLSASRPQDRQFILSSKKLLLSDSGFYLCAWRVRDLASGGYTFGSGTRLTVV.

In the case of this clone: This sample also contains other DNA sequences that code for the same CDR3. The DNA for the CDR3 is TGTGCCAGCAGCTTGGTGGACAGGAACACTGAAGCTTTCTTT. Residues: CASSLVDRNTEAFF. The rearrangement joins TRBV5-4 to TRBJ1-1, with TRBD1 as a possible D gene (6 bases). The CDR3 is made up of 14 amino acids. Germline CDR1 reads SGHNT; CDR2 reads YYREEE (reference sequence). Trimming took off 0 bases at V and 1 base at J, with 7 bases between the two ends.

The chain couples TRBV18 to TRBJ2-7; TRBD2 matches at 7 bases. The CDR3 is 17 residues long. Germline V gives CDR1 KGHSH, CDR2 LQKENI. V lost 3 bases to trimming and J lost 4 bases; unmatched junction nucleotides: 15. The CDR3 DNA reads as TGTGCCAGCTCACCGCAAACGGGCGTTAGCGGGCAGTACGAGCAGTACTTC. Amino acids: CASSPQTGVSGQYEQYF.

This chain connects TRBV11-2 to TRBJ2-7, with unresolved D. Germline V lookup: CDR1 SGHAT, CDR2 FQNNGV. The CDR3 consists of 11 residues. Trimming removed 6 bases from V and 5 bases from J, with 8 bases in between. CDR3 in amino acids: CASSAWNEQYF. CDR3 coding DNA: TGTGCCAGCAGTGCCTGGAACGAGCAGTACTTC.

The V call is TRBV7-8, the J call TRBJ2-3; the match to TRBD2 covers 13 bases. Germline CDR1 SGHVS, CDR2 FQNEAQ. This CDR3 is 16 amino acids long. The junction had 7 bases not matched to a gene; V was cut back by 5 bases and J by 5 bases. The CDR3, as DNA: TGTGCCAGCAGCCCGAGGACTAGCGGGAGAGGAGATACGCAGTATTTT. It codes for CASSPRTSGRGDTQYF.

Regarding this clone: At the DNA level, this CDR3 is encoded by other sequences in the same sample as well. This rearrangement joins TRBV5-1 to TRBJ1-1; 10 positions match TRBD1. The CDR3 has 14 amino acids. Per the germline V gene, CDR1 is SGHRS and CDR2 is YFSETQ. Losses at the gene ends were 5 bases for V and 4 bases for J; bases not matched to a gene: 5. The DNA for the CDR3 is TGCGCCAGCAGTTCCCGGACAGGGGGCACTGAAGCTTTCTTT. Translating gives CASSSRTGGTEAFF. Variable domain in full (rest from reference TRBV5-1 and TRBJ1-1): KAGVTQTPRYLIKTRGQQVTLSCSPISGHRSVSWYQQTPGQGLQFLFEYFSETQRNKGNFPGRFSGRQFSNSRSEMNVSTLELGDSALYLCASSSRTGGTEAFFGQGTRLTVV.

The chain has TRBV5-1 and TRBJ2-7; maybe TRBD1 (6 bases). Germline-derived CDR1 and CDR2 are SGHRS and YFSETQ. The CDR3 runs 12 residues. Trimming took off 2 bases at V and 7 bases at J, with 10 bases between the two ends. As DNA, the CDR3 is TGCGCCAGCAGCTTAAAGGGGGAGGAGCAGTACTTC. Translating it yields CASSLKGEEQYF.

The chain uses TRBV6-1 and TRBJ1-5, with a weak D call TRBD1 (5 bases). CDR1 is MNHNS, CDR2 SASEGT, per germline. Trimming stripped 6 bases from V and 5 bases from J, with 11 bases between. The CDR3 covers 13 residues. CDR3 sequence reads: CASSPEGYQPQHF. The CDR3 nucleotides are TGTGCCAGCAGCCCAGAGGGGTATCAGCCCCAGCATTTT.